The clone carrying this T cell receptor (beta chain) was counted only a few times. Analysis of PBMCs was direct, with no culture step. The source of the sample is a study of neoadjuvant anti-PD-1 for oral cavity cancer. Germline CDR1 reads SGDLS; CDR2 reads YYNGEE. V was trimmed by 3 bases and J by 2 bases, leaving 9 bases between them. This CDR3 contains 13 residues. PBMC libraries mostly used around 510 ng of input genomic DNA, with six replicates per sample. Profiling relied on immunoSEQ multiplex PCR, and the TCRdb table lists in-frame clones only, not all of them. The sample carries 17,000 or so clones, roughly 69% recorded once.

The sequence derives from a person between 40 and 85 years old with oral cavity squamous cell carcinoma. Sequencing was performed on PBMCs, taken before nivolumab (anti-PD-1) treatment. J is TRBJ2-7 and V is TRBV9; D might be TRBD2 (5 bases). The DNA of the CDR3 is TGTGCCAGCAGCGAAGACGGGGCCTACGAGCAGTACTTC. Protein: CASSEDGAYEQYF.